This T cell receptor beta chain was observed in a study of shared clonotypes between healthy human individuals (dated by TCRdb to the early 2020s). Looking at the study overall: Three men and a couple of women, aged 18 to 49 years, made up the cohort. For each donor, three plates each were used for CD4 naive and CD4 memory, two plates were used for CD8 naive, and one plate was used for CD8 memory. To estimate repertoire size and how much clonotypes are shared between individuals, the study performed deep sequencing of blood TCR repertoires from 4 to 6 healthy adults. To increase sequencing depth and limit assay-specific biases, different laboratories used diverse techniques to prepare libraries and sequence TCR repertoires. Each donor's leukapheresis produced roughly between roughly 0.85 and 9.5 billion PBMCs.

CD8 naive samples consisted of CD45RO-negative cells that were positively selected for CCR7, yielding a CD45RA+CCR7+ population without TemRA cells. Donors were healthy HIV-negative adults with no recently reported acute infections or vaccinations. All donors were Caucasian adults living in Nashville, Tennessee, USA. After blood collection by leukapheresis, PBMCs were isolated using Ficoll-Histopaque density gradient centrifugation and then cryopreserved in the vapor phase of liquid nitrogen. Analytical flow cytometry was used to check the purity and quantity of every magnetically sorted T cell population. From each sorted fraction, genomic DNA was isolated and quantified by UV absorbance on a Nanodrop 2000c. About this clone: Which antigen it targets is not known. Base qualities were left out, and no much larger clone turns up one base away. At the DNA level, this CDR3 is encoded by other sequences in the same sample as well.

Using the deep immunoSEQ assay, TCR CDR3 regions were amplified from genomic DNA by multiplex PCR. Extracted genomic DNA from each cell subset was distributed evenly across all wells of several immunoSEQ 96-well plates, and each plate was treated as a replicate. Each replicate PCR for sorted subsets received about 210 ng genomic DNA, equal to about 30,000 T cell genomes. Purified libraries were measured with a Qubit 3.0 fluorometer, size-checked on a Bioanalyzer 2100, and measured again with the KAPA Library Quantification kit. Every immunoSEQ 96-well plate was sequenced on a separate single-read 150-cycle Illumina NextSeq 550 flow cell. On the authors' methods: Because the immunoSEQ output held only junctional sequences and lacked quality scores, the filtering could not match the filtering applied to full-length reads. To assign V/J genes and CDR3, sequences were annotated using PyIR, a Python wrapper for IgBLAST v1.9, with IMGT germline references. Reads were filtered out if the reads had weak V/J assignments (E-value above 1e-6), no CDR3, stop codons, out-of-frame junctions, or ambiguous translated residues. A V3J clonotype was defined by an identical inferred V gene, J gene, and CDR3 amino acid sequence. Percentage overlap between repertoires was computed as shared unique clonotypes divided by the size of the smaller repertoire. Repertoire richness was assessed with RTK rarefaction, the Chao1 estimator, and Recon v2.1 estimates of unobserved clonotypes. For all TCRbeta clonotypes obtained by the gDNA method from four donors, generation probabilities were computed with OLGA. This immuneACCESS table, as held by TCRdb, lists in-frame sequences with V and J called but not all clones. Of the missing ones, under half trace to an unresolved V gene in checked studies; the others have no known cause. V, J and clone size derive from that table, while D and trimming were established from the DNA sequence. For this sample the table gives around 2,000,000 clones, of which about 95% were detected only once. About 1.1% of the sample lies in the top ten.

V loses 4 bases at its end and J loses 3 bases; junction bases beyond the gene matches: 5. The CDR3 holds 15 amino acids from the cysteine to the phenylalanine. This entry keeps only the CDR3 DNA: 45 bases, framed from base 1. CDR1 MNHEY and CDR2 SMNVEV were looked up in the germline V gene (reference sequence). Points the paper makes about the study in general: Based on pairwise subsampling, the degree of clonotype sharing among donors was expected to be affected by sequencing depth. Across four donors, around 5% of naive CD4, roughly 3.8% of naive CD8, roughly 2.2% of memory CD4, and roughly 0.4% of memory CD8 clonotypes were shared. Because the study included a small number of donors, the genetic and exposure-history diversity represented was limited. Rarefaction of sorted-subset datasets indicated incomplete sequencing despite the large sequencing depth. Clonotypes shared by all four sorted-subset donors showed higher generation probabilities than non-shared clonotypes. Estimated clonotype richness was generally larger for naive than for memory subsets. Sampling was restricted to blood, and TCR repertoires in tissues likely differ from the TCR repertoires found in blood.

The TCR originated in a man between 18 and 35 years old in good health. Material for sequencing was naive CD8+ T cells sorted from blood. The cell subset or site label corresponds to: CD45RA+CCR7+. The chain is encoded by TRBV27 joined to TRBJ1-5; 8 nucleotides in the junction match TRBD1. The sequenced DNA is TGTGCCAGCAGTTCCGGGACAGGAGTCAATCAGCCCCAGCATTTT. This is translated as CASSSGTGVNQPQHF.